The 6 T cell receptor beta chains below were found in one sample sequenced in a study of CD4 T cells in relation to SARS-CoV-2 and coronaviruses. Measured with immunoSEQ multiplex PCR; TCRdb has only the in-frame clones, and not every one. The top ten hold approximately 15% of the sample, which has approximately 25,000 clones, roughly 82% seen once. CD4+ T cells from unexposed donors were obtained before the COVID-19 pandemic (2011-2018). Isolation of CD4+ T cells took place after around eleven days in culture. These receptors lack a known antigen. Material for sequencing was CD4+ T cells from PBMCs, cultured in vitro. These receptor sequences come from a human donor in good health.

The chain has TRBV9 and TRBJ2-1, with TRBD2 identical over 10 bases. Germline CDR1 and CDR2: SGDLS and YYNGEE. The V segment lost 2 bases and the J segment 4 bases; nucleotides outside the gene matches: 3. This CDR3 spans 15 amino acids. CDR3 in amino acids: CASSVSGGSYNEQFF. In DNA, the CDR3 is TGTGCCAGCAGCGTTAGCGGGGGGTCGTACAATGAGCAGTTCTTC.

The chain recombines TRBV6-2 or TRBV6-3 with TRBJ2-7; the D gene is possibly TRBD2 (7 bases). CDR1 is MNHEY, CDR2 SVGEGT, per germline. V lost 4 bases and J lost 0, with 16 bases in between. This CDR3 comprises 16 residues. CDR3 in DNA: TGTGCCAGCAGTTCCCTTGGGGGCGGGAGCTCCTACGAGCAGTACTTC. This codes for CASSSLGGGSSYEQYF.

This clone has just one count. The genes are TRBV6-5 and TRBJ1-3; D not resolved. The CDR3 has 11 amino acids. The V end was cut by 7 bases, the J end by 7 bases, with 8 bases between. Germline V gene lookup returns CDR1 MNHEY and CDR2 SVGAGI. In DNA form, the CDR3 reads TGTGCCAGCACCGATACCAACACCATATATTTT. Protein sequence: CASTDTNTIYF.

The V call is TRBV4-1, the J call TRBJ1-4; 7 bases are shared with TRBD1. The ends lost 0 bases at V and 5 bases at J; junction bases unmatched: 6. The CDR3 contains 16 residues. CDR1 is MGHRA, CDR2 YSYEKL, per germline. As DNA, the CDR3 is TGCGCCAGCAGCCAAGAAGTGGTACAGGGGAATGAAAAACTGTTTTTT. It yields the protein CASSQEVVQGNEKLFF.

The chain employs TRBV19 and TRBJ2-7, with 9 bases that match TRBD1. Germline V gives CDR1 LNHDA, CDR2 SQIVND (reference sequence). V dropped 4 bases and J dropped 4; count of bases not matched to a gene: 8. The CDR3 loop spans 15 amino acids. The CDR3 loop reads CASSTSPGQGYEQYF. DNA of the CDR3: TGTGCCAGTAGTACCAGTCCGGGACAGGGTTACGAGCAGTACTTC.

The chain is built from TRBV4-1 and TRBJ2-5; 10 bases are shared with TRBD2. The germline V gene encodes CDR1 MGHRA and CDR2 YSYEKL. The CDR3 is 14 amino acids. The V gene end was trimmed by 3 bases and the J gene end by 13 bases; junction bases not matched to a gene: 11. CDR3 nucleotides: TGCGCCAGCAGCCACGTTACGTCAGCGGGAGGGGTGTACTTC. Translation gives CASSHVTSAGGVYF.